This T cell receptor beta chain was documented in a study of blood T cell repertoires in COVID-19. Across the whole study: Acute and convalescent COVID-19 samples came from the United States, Italy and Spain.

Measured with immunoSEQ multiplex PCR; TCRdb has only the in-frame clones, and not every one. The table records over 250,000 clones, approximately 90% of them present only once. This CDR3 has 14 amino acids. Germline-derived CDR1 and CDR2 are SNHLY and FYNNEI. V was trimmed by 2 bases and J by 2 bases, leaving 9 bases between them. The V gene is TRBV2, the J gene TRBJ2-5; D might be TRBD2 (7 bases). The sequence came from a woman aged 55-75 years with acute or convalescent COVID-19. The sample was peripheral blood. In DNA form, the CDR3 reads TGTGCCAGCAGTGAAAGGGGGGGGCAAGAGACCCAGTACTTC. The encoded protein is CASSERGGQETQYF.